The rows below give T cell receptor beta chains drawn from one sample of a study of blood T cell repertoires in COVID-19. The protocol was immunoSEQ multiplex PCR, while the TCRdb copy is restricted to in-frame clones and leaves out a portion. The sample consists of approximately 480,000 clones, 75% to 90% of them appearing once. Sequenced sample: peripheral blood. All receptors derive from a man aged 18 to 35 with COVID-19, enrolled during active disease. The CDR3 runs from the conserved cysteine through the conserved F or W. A D gene is named only where the DNA matches it firmly. Clone size is not always given. Where it is, it says once, few, many or a class for expanded clones.

J | size | V | D | CDR3
TRBJ1-5 | few | TRBV3-1/TRBV3-2 | . | CASSQYEGQPQHF
TRBJ2-1 | . | TRBV11-3 | . | CASSLDPSSDEQFF
TRBJ1-3 | . | TRBV27 | . | CASSLSGERSGNTIYF
TRBJ2-3 | . | TRBV13 | . | CASSLRRMTSTADTQYF
TRBJ2-7 | . | TRBV3-1/TRBV3-2 | . | CASSQGPYEQYF
TRBJ1-2 | few | TRBV18 | . | CASSPQGTNYGYTF
TRBJ1-1 | . | TRBV19 | TRBD1 | CASSSTGGGTEAFF
TRBJ1-6 | . | TRBV9 | TRBD1 | CASSLRDSNNSPLHF
TRBJ1-1 | few | TRBV21-1 | . | CASSKEDRGRSEITEAFF
TRBJ2-2 | . | TRBV6-5 | TRBD2 | CASGAGANTGELFF
TRBJ2-3 | . | TRBV9 | TRBD2 | CASSVEGGTSGSWDTQYF
TRBJ2-5 | . | TRBV24-1 | . | CATAPGGAYETQYF
TRBJ2-5 | . | TRBV19 | . | CASSIGWREETQYF
TRBJ2-7 | . | TRBV5-4 | TRBD1 | CASSVQGWPYEQYF
TRBJ2-7 | few | TRBV27 | TRBD1 | CASSFSGTGGYEQYF
TRBJ2-1 | . | TRBV7-6 | . | CASSLKGGSWNEQFF
TRBJ2-5 | . | TRBV14 | TRBD2 | CASSQGLETSAQLGETQYF
TRBJ2-7 | . | TRBV10-2 | TRBD2 | CASSVRGGFSYEQYF
TRBJ2-3 | once | TRBV19 | TRBD1 | CASRETDRGDTQYF
TRBJ2-2 | . | TRBV6-5 | . | CASSYSTRTAGELFF
TRBJ1-1 | . | TRBV7-9 | . | CASSPDFKGTYRRITEAFF
TRBJ2-7 | . | TRBV15 | . | CAAGQGGSSYEQYF
TRBJ1-5 | . | TRBV2 | . | CASRVNSDQPQHF
TRBJ2-7 | . | TRBV7-8 | . | CASSLVTGNYEQYF
TRBJ2-3 | once | TRBV14 | . | CASSQLTGYTDTQYF
TRBJ2-1 | . | TRBV24-1 | . | CATSDPGSERDEQFF
TRBJ2-1 | . | TRBV6-5 | TRBD2 | CASRSSGNHNEQFF
TRBJ2-3 | . | TRBV5-4 | . | CASSSTGSSTDTQYF
TRBJ2-5 | . | TRBV30 | TRBD2 | CAWKGRGQETQYF